A selection of T cell receptor beta chains follows, all from one sample in a study of PD-L1 blockade in urothelial cancer. Clones were read by immunoSEQ multiplex PCR, and TCRdb kept only the in-frame ones, dropping some. The repertoire holds 55,000 to 80,000 clones, with 81% as singletons. The source was PBMCs, collected around atezolizumab (anti-PD-L1) treatment. These receptor sequences come from a man in his 70s with urothelial cancer. CDR3s include the opening cysteine and the closing phenylalanine or tryptophan. A D gene is named only where the DNA matches it firmly. Clone size is not always given. Where it is, it says once, few, many or a class for expanded clones.

clone_size,j_call,v_call,d_call,cdr3_nt,cdr3_aa
NA,TRBJ1-2,TRBV25-1,NA,TGTGCCAGCAGTGAATCGGGGGGCGGCTATGGCTACACCTTC,CASSESGGGYGYTF
NA,TRBJ1-3,TRBV2,TRBD1,TGTGCCAGCAGAGAAAGACAGGGAAGGACTGGAAACACCATATATTTT,CASRERQGRTGNTIYF
NA,TRBJ2-7,TRBV27,TRBD2,TGTGCCAGCAGTTTTCGACTAGCGGGAAGGTACGAGCAGTACTTC,CASSFRLAGRYEQYF
few,TRBJ1-1,TRBV30,NA,TGTGCCTGGAGCGGAGGGGTAAGCACTGAAGCTTTCTTT,CAWSGGVSTEAFF
NA,TRBJ2-1,TRBV27,TRBD1,TGTGCCAGCAGTTGGGGACAGGGGTACAATGAGCAGTTCTTC,CASSWGQGYNEQFF
NA,TRBJ1-4,TRBV28,TRBD1,TGTGCCAGCAGTTCGCAGGGGACAGGCGGGGAAAAACTGTTTTTT,CASSSQGTGGEKLFF
NA,TRBJ1-4,TRBV27,NA,TGTGCCAGCAGTTTCAGGGGCACTAATGAAAAACTGTTTTTT,CASSFRGTNEKLFF
NA,TRBJ2-1,TRBV29-1,TRBD1,TGCAGGGCAACGGACAGGGGCTACAATGAGCAGTTCTTC,CRATDRGYNEQFF
many,TRBJ2-3,TRBV5-8,NA,TGTGCCAGCTCTTTACGAGGAGATACGCAGTATTTT,CASSLRGDTQYF
NA,TRBJ2-5,TRBV29-1,TRBD2,TGCAGCTCCCTGACGGGACTAGCGGTAGGGACCCAGTACTTC,CSSLTGLAVGTQYF
few,TRBJ2-2,TRBV27,NA,TGTGCCAGCAGCCTTGTTACGAACACCGGGGAGCTGTTTTTT,CASSLVTNTGELFF
NA,TRBJ1-2,TRBV18,NA,TGTGCCAGCTCACTGGACAGTCTCTATGGCTACACCTTC,CASSLDSLYGYTF
NA,TRBJ2-2,TRBV5-1,TRBD2,TGCGCCAGCAGCTTGGACCTAGCGGTGAACACCGGGGAGCTGTTTTTT,CASSLDLAVNTGELFF
NA,TRBJ2-1,TRBV2,NA,TGTGCCAGCAGTGTGGGCCGGAATGAGCAGTTCTTC,CASSVGRNEQFF
few,TRBJ2-1,TRBV18,NA,TGTGCCAGCTCGTTACTAGGTTACAATGAGCAGTTCTTC,CASSLLGYNEQFF
NA,TRBJ2-2,TRBV18,NA,TGTGCCAGCTCACCACTCCCCAGGTCACCCGGAGGCGGGGAGCTGTTTTTT,CASSPLPRSPGGGELFF
NA,TRBJ2-3,TRBV6-5,NA,TGTGCCAGCAGTTACTCAGCGAGCACAGATACGCAGTATTTT,CASSYSASTDTQYF
once,TRBJ2-3,TRBV5-1,NA,TGCGCCAGCAGCTTGGATCCAGCGGGTAGCACAGATACGCAGTATTTT,CASSLDPAGSTDTQYF
once,TRBJ1-4,TRBV18,TRBD1,TGTGCCAGCTCACTAATACAGGGGGCGAGAGAAAAACTGTTTTTT,CASSLIQGAREKLFF
few,TRBJ2-1,TRBV12-5,NA,TGTGCTAGTGGTTTGCCCCTCCCTGAGAATGAGCAGTTCTTC,CASGLPLPENEQFF
NA,TRBJ2-1,TRBV11-3,NA,TGTGCCAGCAGCTTGGGACTGAGCTCCTACAATGAGCAGTTCTTC,CASSLGLSSYNEQFF
NA,TRBJ2-3,TRBV28,NA,TGTGCCAGCAGTGTCTCGGGCACTTTTGAAGGGGCGGCAGATACGCAGTATTTT,CASSVSGTFEGAADTQYF
NA,TRBJ2-1,TRBV6-6,NA,TGTGCCAGCAGGTCTGAAGCGGTTTACAATGAGCAGTTCTTC,CASRSEAVYNEQFF
few,TRBJ1-2,TRBV25-1,TRBD1,TGTGCCAGCAGTGTGACAGGGGCCCTTGTGGCTGGCTACACCTTC,CASSVTGALVAGYTF
once,TRBJ2-5,TRBV6-5,TRBD1,TGTGCCAGCAGTTTAGACCCGACAGGGGGCCTAGAGACCCAGTACTTC,CASSLDPTGGLETQYF
NA,TRBJ2-4,TRBV28,NA,TGTGCCAGCAGTTTATCGGCAGGGGAGGGCAAAAACATTCAGTACTTC,CASSLSAGEGKNIQYF
NA,TRBJ1-1,TRBV5-5,TRBD1,TGTGCCAGCAGTCGACAGGGGCAGAACACTGAAGCTTTCTTT,CASSRQGQNTEAFF
NA,TRBJ2-3,TRBV13,TRBD2,TGTGCCAGCAGCAAAGGACTAGCGGCCACAGATACGCAGTATTTT,CASSKGLAATDTQYF
NA,TRBJ2-5,TRBV29-1,TRBD2,TGCAGCGTTGTAGCGGGAGTTTCCCAAGAGACCCAGTACTTC,CSVVAGVSQETQYF
NA,TRBJ1-4,TRBV10-3,TRBD1,TGTGCCATCAGTGAGCCCGACAGGGGACGGGAAAAACTGTTTTTT,CAISEPDRGREKLFF
NA,TRBJ1-2,TRBV18,NA,TGTGCCAGCTCATCAGACTCCGCTAACTATGGCTACACCTTC,CASSSDSANYGYTF
NA,TRBJ1-1,TRBV29-1,NA,TGCAGCGTTGAAGCGGTCAACAGTAAAGCTTTCTTT,CSVEAVNSKAFF
NA,TRBJ2-5,TRBV5-1,TRBD2,TGCGCCAGCAGCGATCTAGCGGGAGTTGAGACCCAGTACTTC,CASSDLAGVETQYF
once,TRBJ2-7,TRBV20-1,NA,TGCAGTGCTCGGACAGCCTACGAGCAGTACTTC,CSARTAYEQYF
NA,TRBJ1-4,TRBV19,TRBD1,TGTGCCAGTAGTATTGGGGACAGGGAAGAAAAACTGTTTTTT,CASSIGDREEKLFF